This T cell receptor beta chain came from a study of blood T cell repertoires in COVID-19. About the research overall: The origin of the acute and convalescent COVID-19 samples was the United States, Italy and Spain. From T cells, B-cell-depleted T cells, or PBMCs came the material, which was cDNA or gDNA.

As originally analysed: Reference gene primer amplification in the assay estimated nucleated cell counts. The assay was immunoSEQ multiplex PCR, and TCRdb's table has in-frame clones only and misses some. V and J calls and clone size are copied from that table; D and trimming were computed from the DNA. This table holds 150,000 to 180,000 clones, around 91% found once. The clonotype comes from a middle-aged woman with acute or convalescent COVID-19. The material sequenced was peripheral blood.

The CDR3 sequence: CASSLGSGGNNSPLHF. DNA for the CDR3: TGTGCCAGCAGCTTAGGGTCGGGGGGTAATAATTCACCCCTCCACTTT. The chain uses TRBV7-2 and TRBJ1-6; tentatively, D is TRBD1 (5 bases). Germline-derived CDR1 and CDR2 are SGHTA and FQGNSA. This CDR3 contains 16 residues. V lost 1 base and J 5 bases, leaving 12 bases between the germline ends.